The sequence of this TCR beta chain was determined in a study of graft-versus-host responses after intestinal transplantation. Study-level background: Grafts were multivisceral, liver-intestinal, or isolated intestinal. Each patient got anti-thymocyte globulin induction, then tacrolimus and steroids for around 3 years. The study's findings and limits: Early post-transplant declines in HvG were associated with peak levels of circulating GvH clones. The study found high graft-versus-host to host-versus-graft clonal ratios in allografts of patients with graft-donor T cell macrochimerism.

Some clones are missing from TCRdb's copy, which holds only in-frame ones; the method was immunoSEQ multiplex PCR. The data contain 13,000 to 15,000 clones, 74% of them singletons. Graft tissue was processed to release intraepithelial and lamina propria lymphocytes. As for this clone: Its antigen is not identified.

The CDR3 extends over 15 amino acids. From germline, CDR1 is LNHDA and CDR2 SQIVND (reference sequence). Trimming took 2 bases from V and 1 from J, leaving 12 bases between them. This clonotype was obtained from a human patient who received an intestinal transplant, so some T cells may come from the graft donor. This specimen was ileum tissue, taken 16 days after intestinal transplant. V is TRBV19 and J is TRBJ2-7; tentatively, D is TRBD2 (6 bases). The CDR3 protein is CASSIRLVGSYEQYF. In DNA, the CDR3 is TGTGCCAGTAGTATAAGACTAGTCGGTTCCTACGAGCAGTACTTC.